This T cell receptor (beta chain) was recorded in a study of shared clonotypes between healthy human individuals. Positive CCR7 selection of CD45RO-negative cells yielded the naive CD8 cells, and terminally differentiated effector memory CD45RA+ cells were excluded. Replicate PCRs for sorted subsets used about 200 ng DNA; this equaled 30,000 to 35,000 T cell genomes. This table comes from immunoSEQ multiplex PCR, and its TCRdb copy is limited to in-frame clones, with some not included. Of about 2.1 million clones listed, about 92% are singletons. Sequenced material: naive CD8+ T cells from PBMCs. The clonotype comes from a young man in good health. Some clones in this sample may be carry-over from other donors' samples.

The CDR3 protein is CASSLGTVLWETQYF. The CDR3, as DNA: TGTGCCAGCAGCTTAGGCACGGTCTTGTGGGAGACCCAGTACTTC. The rearrangement links TRBV11-2 to TRBJ2-5; no clear D gene. Trimming pared 1 base from V and 5 bases from J, leaving 14 bases between. Germline-derived CDR1 and CDR2 are SGHAT and FQNNGV. This CDR3 spans 15 amino acids.